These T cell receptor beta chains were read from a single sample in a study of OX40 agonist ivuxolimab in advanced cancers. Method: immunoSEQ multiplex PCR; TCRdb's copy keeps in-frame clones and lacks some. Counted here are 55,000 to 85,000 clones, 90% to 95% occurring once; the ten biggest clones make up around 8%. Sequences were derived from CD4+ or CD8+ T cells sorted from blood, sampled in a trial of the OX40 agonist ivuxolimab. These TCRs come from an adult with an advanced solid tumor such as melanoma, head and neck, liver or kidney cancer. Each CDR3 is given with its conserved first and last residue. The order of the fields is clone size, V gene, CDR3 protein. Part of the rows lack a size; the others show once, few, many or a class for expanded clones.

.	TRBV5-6	CASSPDKTNTGELFF
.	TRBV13	CASSFADTQYF
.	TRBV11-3	CASSPENTGELFF
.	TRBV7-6	CASRGTDTRGETQYF
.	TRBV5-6	CASSFRRDISFGYTF
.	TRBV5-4	CASSFGVDTYEQYF
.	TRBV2	CASSPTQGATYEQYF
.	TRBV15	CATSRDRATTNEKLFF
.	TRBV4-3	CASSQAGQGHEGNTEAFF
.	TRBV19	CASSMAGGGEQYF
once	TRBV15	CATSRGVIQQVDDTEAFF
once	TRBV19	CASSIPGQGYTGELFF
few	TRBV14	CASSQAFMGSGNTEAFF
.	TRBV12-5	CASGLSGREWDTEAFF
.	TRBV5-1	CASSLEPGQNYGQYF
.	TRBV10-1	CASSDGSEDQPQHF
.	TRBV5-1	CASSLDRGTEAFF
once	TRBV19	CASSIGVGNYGYTF
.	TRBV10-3	CAISEPDRTYYGYTF
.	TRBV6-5	CASSYSFGQAPYEQYF
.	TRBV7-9	CASSSTEGAYEQYF
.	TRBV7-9	CASSMPRDRGRTGELFF
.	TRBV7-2	CASSLLTGNEKLFF
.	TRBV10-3	CAISEAGPGELFF
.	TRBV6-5	CASRYGGEEETQYF
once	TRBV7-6	CASSFGAGGSNYGYTF
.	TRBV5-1	CASSLQDNYGYTF
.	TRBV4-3	CASSQEPFRDANSPLHF
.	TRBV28	CASSQSLHTEAFF
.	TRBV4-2	CASSPTGAGTEAFF
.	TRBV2	CASSELPGGGNTIYF
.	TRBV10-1	CASRAMLSGNTIYF
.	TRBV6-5	CATSGGAADTQYF
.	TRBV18	CASSPPGQPSYNSPLHF
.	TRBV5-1	CASSLEVGLDTQYF
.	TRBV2	CASRQGSLTNEKLFF
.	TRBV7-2	CASSLVSVGIMNTEAFF
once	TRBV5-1	CASSLEGHLSYEQYF
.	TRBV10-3	CAISETAGSNYGYTF
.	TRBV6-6	CASRLLEGNEQFF
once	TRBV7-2	CASSLAQTAGNQPQHF
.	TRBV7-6	CASSPGTGSYEQYF
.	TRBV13	CASSLRIRSYEQYF
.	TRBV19	CASTEGQGVYEQYF
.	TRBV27	CASRTGAGEQYF
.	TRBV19	CASSYGQGGYEQYF
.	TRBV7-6	CASSHYPGGEQYF
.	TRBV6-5	CASRPDRNTIYF
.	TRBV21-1	CASSKEQNNEQFF